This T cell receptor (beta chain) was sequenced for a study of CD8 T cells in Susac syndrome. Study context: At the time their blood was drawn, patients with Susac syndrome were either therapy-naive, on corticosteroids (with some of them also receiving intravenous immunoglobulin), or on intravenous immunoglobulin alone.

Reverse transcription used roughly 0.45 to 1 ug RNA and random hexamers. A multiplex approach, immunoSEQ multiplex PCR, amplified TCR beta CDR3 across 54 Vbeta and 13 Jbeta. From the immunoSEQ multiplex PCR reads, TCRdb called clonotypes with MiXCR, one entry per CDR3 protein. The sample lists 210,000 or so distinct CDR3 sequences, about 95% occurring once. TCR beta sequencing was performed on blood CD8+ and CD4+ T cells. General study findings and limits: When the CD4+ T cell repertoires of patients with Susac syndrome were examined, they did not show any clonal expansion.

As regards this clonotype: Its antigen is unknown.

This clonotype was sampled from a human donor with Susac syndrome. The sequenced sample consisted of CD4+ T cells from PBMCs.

The DNA for the CDR3 is TGTGCCAGCAGTCCTGGGACTAGCGAAAACACCGGGGAGCTGTTTTTT. Its translation: CASSPGTSENTGELFF. The chain recombines TRBV6-2 or TRBV6-3 with TRBJ2-2; 10 nucleotides match TRBD2. Trimming cost V 5 bases and J 2 bases; bases outside gene matches: 5. The CDR3 covers 16 residues. In germline, CDR1 is MNHEY, CDR2 SVGEGT.